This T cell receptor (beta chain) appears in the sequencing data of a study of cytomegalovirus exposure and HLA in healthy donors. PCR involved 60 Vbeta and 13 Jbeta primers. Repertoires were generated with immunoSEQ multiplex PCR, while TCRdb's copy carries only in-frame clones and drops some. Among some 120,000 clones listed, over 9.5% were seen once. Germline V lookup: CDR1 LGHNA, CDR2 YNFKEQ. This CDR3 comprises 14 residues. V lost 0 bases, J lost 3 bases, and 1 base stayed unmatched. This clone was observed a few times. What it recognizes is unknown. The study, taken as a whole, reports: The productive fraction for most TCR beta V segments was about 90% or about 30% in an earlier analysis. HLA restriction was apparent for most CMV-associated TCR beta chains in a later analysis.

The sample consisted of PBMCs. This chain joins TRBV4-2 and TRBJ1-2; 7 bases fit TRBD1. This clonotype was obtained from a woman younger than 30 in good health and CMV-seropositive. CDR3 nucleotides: TGTGCCAGCAGCCAAGATGGGACAGACTATGGCTACACCTTC. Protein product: CASSQDGTDYGYTF.